These 16 T cell receptor beta chains came from one sample sequenced in a study of glioma-infiltrating T cells. The iRepertoire nested amplicon-rescue multiplex PCR amplified TCR alpha and beta CDR3s from RNA. MiXCR was run by TCRdb on the multiplex PCR reads, yielding one entry per CDR3 protein. The repertoire has tens of thousands of distinct CDR3 sequences, approximately 39% of them found once; the top ten carry 35% to 40%. Sequencing used glioma tissue, nonneoplastic brain tissue, or PBMCs (not recorded which). These receptors originate from a human donor with low-grade glioma or glioblastoma, undergoing nonglioma brain surgery, or in good health (not recorded which).

This clonotype was found once. Possible read error: a much larger clone is one base away. The chain has TRBV29-1 and TRBJ2-7; no clear D gene. V was shortened by 2 bases and J by 3 bases, with 11 bases between the two germline ends. In germline, CDR1 is SQVTM, CDR2 ANQGSEA. The CDR3 sequence is 13 residues long. CDR3 DNA sequence: TGCAGCGTTGAAAAAGTTCCTGGCTACGAGCAGTACTTC. Translation gives CSVEKVPGYEQYF.

At least ten counts were recorded for this clonotype. The rearrangement joins TRBV2 to TRBJ2-2; D gene uncertain. The germline V gene has CDR1 SNHLY and CDR2 FYNNEI. Trimming shortened V by 6 bases and J by 7 bases, and 12 bases separated the two germline ends. The CDR3 extends over 13 amino acids. The CDR3: CASRASVGGELFF. The CDR3 DNA reads as TGTGCCAGCAGAGCGTCGGTTGGCGGGGAGCTGTTTTTT.

The chain recombines TRBV7-9 with TRBJ2-1, with 12 bases that match TRBD2. Unmatched junction bases numbered 5, after V lost 4 bases and J lost 10 bases. This CDR3 region has 14 residues. The germline gives CDR1 SEHNR, CDR2 FQNEAQ (reference sequence). The CDR3, as DNA: TGTGCCAGCAGCTCCGGACTAGCGGGGATAGAGCAGTTCTTC. Residues: CASSSGLAGIEQFF.

The sample holds many counts of this clonotype. The CDR3 loop reads CASSQQGAGKNIQYF. The CDR3 nucleotides read TGTGCCAGCAGCCAGCAGGGGGCCGGCAAAAACATTCAGTACTTC. This sequence joins TRBV3-1 and TRBJ2-4; the match to TRBD1 covers 8 bases. Per the germline V gene, CDR1 is LGHDT and CDR2 is YNNKEL (reference sequence). This CDR3 has 15 residues. Trimming removed 3 bases from V and 3 bases from J; junction bases left unmatched: 4.

As concerns this clonotype: One end of the junction does not line up with germline, which may come from a read error. This chain joins TRBV18 and TRBJ1-1; no reliable D call. Germline V CDR1 and CDR2: KGHSH, LQKENI. The CDR3 has 13 residues. CDR3 DNA sequence: TGTGCCAGGTCACCACTTAGTTCTGCTGAAGCTTTCTTT. It specifies CARSPLSSAEAFF.

Many counts were recorded for this clonotype. The rearrangement links TRBV2 to TRBJ1-1, with 7 positions matching TRBD1. The CDR3 contains 14 residues. Germline CDR1 SNHLY, CDR2 FYNNEI. The J segment lost 1 base and the V segment lost 5 bases, leaving 4 bases of the junction unmatched. The CDR3: CASSRDSSNTEAFF. The CDR3 DNA is TGTGCCAGCAGTCGGGACAGCTCGAACACTGAAGCTTTCTTT.

This clonotype was detected ten times or more. This chain links TRBV19 with TRBJ2-3, with D maybe TRBD2 (5 bases). The germline gives CDR1 LNHDA, CDR2 SQIVND (reference sequence). This CDR3 spans 16 amino acids. Trimming shortened V by 5 bases and J by 4 bases, and 19 bases separated the two germline ends. CDR3 nucleotide sequence: TGTGCCAGTAGTCATGAAGGACGCGGAGGCGCAGATACGCAGTATTTT. Protein product: CASSHEGRGGADTQYF.

The rearrangement links TRBV6-1 to TRBJ2-7, with D possibly being TRBD1 (8 bases). CDR3 size: 15 residues. Germline V gene sequence: CDR1 MNHNS, CDR2 SASEGT. Deletions cut 5 bases from V and 5 bases from J, with 19 bases between. CDR3 loop: CASSLAAGQGHEQYF. The CDR3 DNA is TGTGCCAGCAGTCTAGCGGCAGGACAGGGCCACGAGCAGTACTTC.

The chain employs TRBV20-1 and TRBJ2-3; TRBD1 might be the D (6 bases). The CDR3 totals 13 residues. The ends were cut back, 5 bases at V and 10 bases at J, with 19 bases in the middle. Germline loops: CDR1 DFQATT, CDR2 SNEGSKA (reference sequence). CDR3 DNA: TGCAGTGCTGGGGGCCGCCCCGGTGATGCGCAGTATTTT. This sequence encodes CSAGGRPGDAQYF.

The table lists this clonotype with many counts. At one end, the junction sequence differs from germline, possibly due to a read error. This chain's CDR3 is CASSEDGTSGDF. The CDR3 bases are TGTGCCAGCAGTGAAGACGGGACTAGCGGGGACTTC. This chain uses TRBV2 with TRBJ2-1, with TRBD2 matching 13 bases. From germline, CDR1 is SNHLY and CDR2 FYNNEI. The CDR3 spans 12 residues.

To note about this clonotype: A single base separates this from a much larger clone, so it may be a read error. The V gene is TRBV4-2, the J gene TRBJ2-5, with a weak D call TRBD1 (5 bases). The CDR3 extends over 14 amino acids. Per germline, CDR1 LGHNA and CDR2 YNFKEQ. Trimming took 8 bases from V and 2 from J, leaving 15 bases between them. The CDR3 DNA is TGTGCCAGCGGCTTTAGGGGCATACAAGAGACCCAGTACTTC. Its protein product is CASGFRGIQETQYF.

This clonotype has ten or more counts. This chain links TRBV4-2 with TRBJ1-1; tentative D call: TRBD1 (5 bases). The CDR3 sequence is 13 residues long. V was pared by 3 bases and J by 4 bases, with 9 bases between. Germline V gives CDR1 LGHNA, CDR2 YNFKEQ. The CDR3 coding sequence is TGTGCCAGCAGCCAGGGGCGGGCCACTGAAGCTTTCTTT. Translation: CASSQGRATEAFF.

Concerning this clonotype itself: This may be a read error: a much more frequent sequence differs by one nucleotide. This sequence joins TRBV12-3 or TRBV12-4 and TRBJ2-7; D gene uncertain. The CDR3 spans 14 residues. CDR3 nucleotide sequence: TGTGTCAGCAGTCAAGGACCCCCGACCTACGAGCAGTACTTC. Protein sequence: CVSSQGPPTYEQYF.

This clonotype has at least ten counts. This sequence joins TRBV20-1 and TRBJ2-1; D remains ambiguous. CDR3 length equals 13 residues. Trimming pared 7 bases from V and 1 base from J, leaving 11 bases between. Germline CDR1 and CDR2: DFQATT and SNEGSKA (reference sequence). CDR3: CSVTPDSYNEQFF. CDR3 nucleotide sequence: TGCAGTGTAACGCCCGATTCCTACAATGAGCAGTTCTTC.

Turning to this clonotype: The junction departs from the called germline gene at one end, perhaps through a read error. The rearrangement uses TRBV6-1 and TRBJ2-3; tentatively, D is TRBD1 or TRBD2 (5 bases each). The CDR3 is 15 residues long. Germline V gene lookup returns CDR1 MNHNS and CDR2 SASEGT. CDR3 in DNA: TGCGCCAGCAGTGAACTGGCTGGGGGTGCAGATACGCAGTATTTT. Translation gives CASSELAGGADTQYF.

This clonotype came up many times. The chain links TRBV18 to TRBJ1-5, with a tentative D call TRBD1 (5 bases). The CDR3 totals 13 residues. Trimming cost V 3 bases and J 8 bases, with 11 bases left between them. Germline CDR1 reads KGHSH; CDR2 reads LQKENI. In nucleotides, the CDR3 is TGTGCCAGCTCACCTGCCGGGGGTGAGCCCCAGCATTTT. Its protein product is CASSPAGGEPQHF.